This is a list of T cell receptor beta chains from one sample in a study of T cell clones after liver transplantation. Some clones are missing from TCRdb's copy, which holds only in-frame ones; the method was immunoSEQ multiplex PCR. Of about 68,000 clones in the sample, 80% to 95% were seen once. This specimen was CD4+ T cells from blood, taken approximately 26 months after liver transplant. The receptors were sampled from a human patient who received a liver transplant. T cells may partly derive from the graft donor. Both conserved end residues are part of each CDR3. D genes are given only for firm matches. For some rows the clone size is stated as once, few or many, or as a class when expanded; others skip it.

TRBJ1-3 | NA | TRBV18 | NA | CASSPQADSGNTIYF | TGTGCCAGCTCACCTCAGGCTGACTCTGGAAACACCATATATTTT
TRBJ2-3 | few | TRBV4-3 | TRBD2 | CASSQDSGRATDTQYF | TGCGCCAGCAGCCAAGATAGCGGGAGGGCCACAGATACGCAGTATTTT
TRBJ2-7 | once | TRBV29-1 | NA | CSVDWASKPGEQYF | TGCAGCGTTGATTGGGCCTCAAAACCAGGCGAGCAGTACTTC
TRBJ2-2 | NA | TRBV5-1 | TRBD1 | CASRPLVLRDRGLSGELFF | TGCGCCAGCAGACCTCTTGTGCTCCGGGACAGGGGTTTATCCGGGGAGCTGTTTTTT
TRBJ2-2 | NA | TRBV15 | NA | CATSETWAGSNTGELFF | TGTGCCACCAGCGAGACATGGGCCGGGAGCAACACCGGGGAGCTGTTTTTT
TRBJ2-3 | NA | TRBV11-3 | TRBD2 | CASSSRSSSGSTDTQYF | TGTGCCAGCAGCTCCAGATCCTCTAGCGGGAGCACAGATACGCAGTATTTT
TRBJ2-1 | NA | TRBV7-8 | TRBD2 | CASSVAGRSSYNEQFF | TGTGCCAGCAGCGTAGCGGGACGTAGCTCCTACAATGAGCAGTTCTTC
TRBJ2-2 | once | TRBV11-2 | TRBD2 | CASNLLAGSSGELFF | TGTGCCAGCAATTTATTAGCGGGATCTTCCGGGGAGCTGTTTTTT
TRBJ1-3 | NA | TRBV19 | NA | CASSIWGSGNTIYF | TGTGCCAGTAGTATTTGGGGATCTGGAAACACCATATATTTT
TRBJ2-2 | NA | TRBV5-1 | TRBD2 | CASSLGLAGNTGELFF | TGCGCCAGCAGCTTGGGACTAGCGGGCAACACCGGGGAGCTGTTTTTT
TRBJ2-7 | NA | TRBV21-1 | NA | CASSKADRGGYAYEQYF | TGTGCCAGCAGCAAAGCGGACAGGGGGGGATATGCCTACGAGCAGTACTTC
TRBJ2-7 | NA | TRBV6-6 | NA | CASRVGHYEQYF | TGTGCCAGCAGGGTTGGACACTACGAGCAGTACTTC
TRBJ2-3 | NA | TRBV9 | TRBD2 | CASSVAGTSGRAADTQYF | TGTGCCAGCAGCGTGGCCGGGACTAGCGGGAGGGCCGCAGATACGCAGTATTTT
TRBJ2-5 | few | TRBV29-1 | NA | CSYLSGETQYF | TGCAGCTATCTTAGCGGAGAGACCCAGTACTTC
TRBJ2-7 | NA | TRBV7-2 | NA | CASSLGGLREQYF | TGTGCCAGCAGCTTAGGAGGACTTCGCGAGCAGTACTTC
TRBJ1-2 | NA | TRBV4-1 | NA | CASRIVGRRRNYGYTF | TGCGCCAGCCGGATAGTTGGGAGACGGAGGAACTATGGCTACACCTTC
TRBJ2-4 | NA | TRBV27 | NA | CASSRGRGTRNIQYF | TGTGCCAGCAGTCGGGGGCGTGGGACACGGAACATTCAGTACTTC
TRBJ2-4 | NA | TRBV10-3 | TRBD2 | CAISEGIAGSLDIQYF | TGTGCCATCAGTGAGGGGATAGCGGGTTCCCTGGACATTCAGTACTTC
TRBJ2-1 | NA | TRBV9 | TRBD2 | CASSDSPTSERGYNEQFF | TGTGCCAGCAGCGATTCCCCCACTAGCGAAAGGGGCTACAATGAGCAGTTCTTC
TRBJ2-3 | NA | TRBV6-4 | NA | CASSDSYSGTLDTQYF | TGTGCCAGCAGTGACTCGTATAGCGGAACCTTGGATACGCAGTATTTT
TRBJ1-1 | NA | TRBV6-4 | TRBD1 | CASRGTGDTEAFF | TGTGCCAGCCGGGGGACAGGGGACACTGAAGCTTTCTTT
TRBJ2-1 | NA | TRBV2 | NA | CASSEASGTATGQFF | TGTGCCAGCAGTGAAGCGAGTGGTACTGCTACGGGGCAGTTCTTC
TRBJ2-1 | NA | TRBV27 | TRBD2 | CASKSTSGAYNEQFF | TGTGCCAGCAAATCTACTAGCGGGGCCTACAATGAGCAGTTCTTC
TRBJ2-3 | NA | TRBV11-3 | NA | CASSFERTTDTQYF | TGTGCCAGCAGCTTCGAGCGGACCACAGATACGCAGTATTTT
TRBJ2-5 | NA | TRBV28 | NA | CASSPHTDWGQDQETQYF | TGTGCCAGCAGTCCACATACCGACTGGGGGCAGGACCAAGAGACCCAGTACTTC
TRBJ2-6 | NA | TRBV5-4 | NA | CASSLGDTSGANVLTF | TGTGCCAGCAGCTTGGGAGACACATCTGGGGCCAACGTCCTGACTTTC
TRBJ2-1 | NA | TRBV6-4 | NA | CASSDEGATYNEQFF | TGTGCCAGCAGTGACGAGGGAGCTACCTACAATGAGCAGTTCTTC
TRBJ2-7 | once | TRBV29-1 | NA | CSVRQTRYEQYF | TGCAGCGTGAGACAGACTAGATACGAGCAGTACTTC
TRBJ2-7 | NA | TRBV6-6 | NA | CASSSMTTYEQYF | TGTGCCAGCAGTTCCATGACAACTTACGAGCAGTACTTC
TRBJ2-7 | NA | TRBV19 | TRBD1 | CASSVGQGYEQYF | TGTGCCAGTAGTGTGGGACAGGGCTACGAGCAGTACTTC
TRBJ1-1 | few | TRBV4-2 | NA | CASSQDILNTEAFF | TGTGCCAGCAGCCAAGATATTCTGAACACTGAAGCTTTCTTT
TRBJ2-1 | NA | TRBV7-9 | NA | CASSLAINEQFF | TGTGCCAGCAGCTTAGCCATCAATGAGCAGTTCTTC
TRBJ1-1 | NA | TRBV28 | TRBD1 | CASSFYGRGSMNTEAFF | TGTGCCAGCAGTTTCTATGGCAGGGGGAGTATGAACACTGAAGCTTTCTTT
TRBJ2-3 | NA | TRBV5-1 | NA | CASSLRQGSTDTQYF | TGCGCCAGCAGCTTGCGGCAGGGAAGCACAGATACGCAGTATTTT
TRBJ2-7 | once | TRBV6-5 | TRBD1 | CASSKPGTARIEQYF | TGTGCCAGCAGTAAACCCGGGACAGCAAGAATCGAGCAGTACTTC
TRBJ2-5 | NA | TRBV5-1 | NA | CASSRDGETQYF | TGCGCCAGCAGCCGGGACGGGGAGACCCAGTACTTC
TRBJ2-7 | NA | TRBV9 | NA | CASSPGQPDSYEQYF | TGTGCCAGCAGCCCAGGACAGCCAGATTCCTACGAGCAGTACTTC
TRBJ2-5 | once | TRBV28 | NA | CASSSPPEETQYF | TGTGCCAGCAGTTCGCCCCCCGAAGAGACCCAGTACTTC
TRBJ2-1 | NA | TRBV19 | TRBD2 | CASSPGLNSYNEQFF | TGTGCCAGTAGTCCGGGACTAAACTCCTACAATGAGCAGTTCTTC
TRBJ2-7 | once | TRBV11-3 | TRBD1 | CASSLYGTGSYEQYF | TGTGCCAGCAGCTTATATGGGACAGGGTCCTACGAGCAGTACTTC
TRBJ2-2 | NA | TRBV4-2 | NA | CASSRQEFGELFF | TGTGCCAGCAGCCGACAGGAATTCGGGGAGCTGTTTTTT
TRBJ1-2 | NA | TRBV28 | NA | CASSRWGYTF | TGTGCCAGCAGCCGGTGGGGCTACACCTTC
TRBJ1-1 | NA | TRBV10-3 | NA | CAISDSSTGFTTEAFF | TGTGCCATCAGTGATTCGTCGACGGGATTCACCACTGAAGCTTTCTTT
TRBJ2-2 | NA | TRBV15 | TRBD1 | CATSRARQGAGELFF | TGTGCCACCAGCAGAGCGAGGCAGGGGGCCGGGGAGCTGTTTTTT
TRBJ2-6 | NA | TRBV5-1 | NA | CASSKTGRRLRSGANVLTF | TGCGCCAGCAGCAAAACAGGGCGACGGCTTCGTTCTGGGGCCAACGTCCTGACTTTC
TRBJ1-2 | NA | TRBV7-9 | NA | CASSSGRRGYTF | TGTGCCAGCAGCTCGGGACGCCGTGGCTACACCTTC
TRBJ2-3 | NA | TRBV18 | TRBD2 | CASSPYNSSGRTTDTQYF | TGTGCCAGCTCACCCTATAATTCTAGCGGGAGAACTACAGATACGCAGTATTTT
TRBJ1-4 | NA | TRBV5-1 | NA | CASSPGGDYNEKLFF | TGCGCCAGCAGCCCCGGGGGGGACTATAATGAAAAACTGTTTTTT
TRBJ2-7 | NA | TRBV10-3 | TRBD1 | CAISDRQGSNEQYF | TGTGCCATCAGTGACAGACAGGGGAGCAACGAGCAGTACTTC
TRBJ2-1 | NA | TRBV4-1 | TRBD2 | CASSQLAGVGNEQFF | TGCGCCAGCAGCCAACTAGCGGGAGTTGGTAATGAGCAGTTCTTC
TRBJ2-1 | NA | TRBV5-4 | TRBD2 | CASSQRTSGPYNEQFF | TGTGCCAGCAGCCAACGGACTAGCGGCCCCTACAATGAGCAGTTCTTC
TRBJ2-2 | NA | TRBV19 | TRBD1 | CASSRGQGGLFF | TGTGCCAGTAGTAGAGGACAGGGGGGGCTGTTTTTT
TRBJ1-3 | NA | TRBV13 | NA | CASSLRRGRLSGNTIYF | TGTGCCAGCAGCTTACGACGGGGAAGATTATCTGGAAACACCATATATTTT
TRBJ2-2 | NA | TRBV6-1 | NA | CASSVTNTGELFF | TGTGCCAGCAGTGTCACGAACACCGGGGAGCTGTTTTTT
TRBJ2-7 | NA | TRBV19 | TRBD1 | CASSIRTGGPYEQYF | TGTGCCAGTAGTATTAGGACAGGGGGGCCCTACGAGCAGTACTTC
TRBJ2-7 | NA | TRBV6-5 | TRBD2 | CANVAGGPRDEQYF | TGTGCCAATGTAGCGGGAGGGCCCAGGGACGAGCAGTACTTC
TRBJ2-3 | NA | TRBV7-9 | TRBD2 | CASRQGGSDTQYF | TGTGCCAGCCGGCAGGGCGGGAGTGATACGCAGTATTTT
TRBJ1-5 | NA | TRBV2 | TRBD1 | CASRTGLSNQPQHF | TGTGCCAGCAGGACAGGGCTTAGCAATCAGCCCCAGCATTTT
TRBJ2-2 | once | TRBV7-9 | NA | CASSFRANTGELFF | TGTGCCAGCAGCTTCAGGGCCAACACCGGGGAGCTGTTTTTT
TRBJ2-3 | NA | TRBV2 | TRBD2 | CASSGGLAATTDTQYF | TGTGCCAGCAGTGGGGGACTAGCGGCAACCACAGATACGCAGTATTTT